This T cell receptor beta chain was recovered during a study of monozygotic twins with inflammatory bowel disease. The study, taken as a whole, reports: For IBD patients, clonotypes shared with others were fewer than for healthy twins, especially with disease activity.

Every TCR library consumed about 3,800 ng of total RNA. For each CDR3 protein, TCRdb gives one entry from its re-call of the 5' RACE reads, without DNA. Its table lists around 190,000 distinct CDR3 sequences. For every donor, one blood sample of roughly 2.6 ml was drawn. Points on this clonotype: Its specificity is not known.

Germline assignment: CDR1 SNHLY and CDR2 FYNNEI. The CDR3 spans 15 residues. What was sequenced was blood. This TCR was sampled from a human donor with ulcerative colitis or Crohn's disease, or a healthy co-twin of an affected twin (not recorded which). The chain has TRBV2 and TRBJ1-2; TCRdb gives TRBD1 as the D gene, but with no DNA this cannot be confirmed. The CDR3 sequence: CASSDGDSSIYGYTF.